This TCR beta chain derives from a study of tumor-infiltrating lymphocytes in primary liver carcinoma. Between about 19 and 34 mg of unsorted bulk tissue served as the source from which RNA and DNA were co-extracted. The template, around 520 ng total RNA, yielded TCR beta cDNA made with a constant-region primer. Sequencing libraries for TCR beta derived from three nested multiplex PCR rounds that used slightly modified ARM-PCR. TCRdb fed the multiplex PCR reads into MiXCR, producing one record per CDR3 protein. The table has around 190,000 distinct CDR3 sequences, about 85% seen once. For this clonotype: At one end the junction does not follow the germline gene, possibly because of a read error.

The clonotype originates from a man aged 40-49 years with primary liver carcinoma and hepatitis B virus infection. The sequenced sample consisted of tumor tissue from primary liver carcinoma.

In DNA form, the CDR3 reads TGCCGCGTTGCCCCAGGGTGGGGGATGAACAATGATGCTTTCTTT. The encoded protein is CRVAPGWGMNNDAFF. The chain couples TRBV29-1 to TRBJ1-1, with D perhaps TRBD1 (5 bases). Germline CDR1 reads SQVTM; CDR2 reads ANQGSEA. This CDR3 contains 15 residues.